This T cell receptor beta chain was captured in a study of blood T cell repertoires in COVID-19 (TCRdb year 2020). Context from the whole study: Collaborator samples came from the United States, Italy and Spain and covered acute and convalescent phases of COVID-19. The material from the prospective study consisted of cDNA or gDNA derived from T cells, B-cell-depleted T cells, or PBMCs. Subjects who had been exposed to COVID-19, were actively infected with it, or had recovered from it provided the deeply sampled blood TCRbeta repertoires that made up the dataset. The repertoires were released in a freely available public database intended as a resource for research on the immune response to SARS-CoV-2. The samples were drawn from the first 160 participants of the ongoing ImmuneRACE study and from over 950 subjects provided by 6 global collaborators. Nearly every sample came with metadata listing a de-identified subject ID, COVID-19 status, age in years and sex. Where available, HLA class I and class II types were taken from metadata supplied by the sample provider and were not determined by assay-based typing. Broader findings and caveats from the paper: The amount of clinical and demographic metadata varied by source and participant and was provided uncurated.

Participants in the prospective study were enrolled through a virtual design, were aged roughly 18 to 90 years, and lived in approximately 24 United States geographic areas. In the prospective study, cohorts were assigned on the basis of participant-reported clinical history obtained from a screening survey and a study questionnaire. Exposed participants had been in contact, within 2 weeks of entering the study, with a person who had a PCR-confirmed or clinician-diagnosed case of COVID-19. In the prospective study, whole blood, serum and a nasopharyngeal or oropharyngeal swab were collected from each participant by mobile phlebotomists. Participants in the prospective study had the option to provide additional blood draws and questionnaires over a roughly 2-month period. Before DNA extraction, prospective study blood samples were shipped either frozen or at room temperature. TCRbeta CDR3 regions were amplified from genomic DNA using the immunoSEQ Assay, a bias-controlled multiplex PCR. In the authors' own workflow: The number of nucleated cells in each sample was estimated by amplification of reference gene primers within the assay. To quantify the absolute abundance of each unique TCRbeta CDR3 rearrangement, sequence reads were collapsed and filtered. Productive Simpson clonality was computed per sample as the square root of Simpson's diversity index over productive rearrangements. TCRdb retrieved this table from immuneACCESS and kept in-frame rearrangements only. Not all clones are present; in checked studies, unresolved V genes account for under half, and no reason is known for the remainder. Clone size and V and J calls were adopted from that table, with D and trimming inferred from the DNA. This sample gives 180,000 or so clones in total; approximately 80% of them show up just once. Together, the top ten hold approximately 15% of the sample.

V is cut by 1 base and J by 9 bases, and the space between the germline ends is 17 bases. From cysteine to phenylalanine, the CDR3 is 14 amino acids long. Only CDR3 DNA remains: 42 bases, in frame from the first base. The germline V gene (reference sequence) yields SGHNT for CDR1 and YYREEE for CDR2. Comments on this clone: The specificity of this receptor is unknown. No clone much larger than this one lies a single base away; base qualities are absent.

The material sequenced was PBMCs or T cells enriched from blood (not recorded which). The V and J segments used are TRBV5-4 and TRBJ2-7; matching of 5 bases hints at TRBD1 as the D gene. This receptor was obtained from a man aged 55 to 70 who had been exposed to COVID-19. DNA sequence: TGTGCCAGCAGCTTGCAACAGGTCCGCGGTGCGCAGTACTTC. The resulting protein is CASSLQQVRGAQYF.